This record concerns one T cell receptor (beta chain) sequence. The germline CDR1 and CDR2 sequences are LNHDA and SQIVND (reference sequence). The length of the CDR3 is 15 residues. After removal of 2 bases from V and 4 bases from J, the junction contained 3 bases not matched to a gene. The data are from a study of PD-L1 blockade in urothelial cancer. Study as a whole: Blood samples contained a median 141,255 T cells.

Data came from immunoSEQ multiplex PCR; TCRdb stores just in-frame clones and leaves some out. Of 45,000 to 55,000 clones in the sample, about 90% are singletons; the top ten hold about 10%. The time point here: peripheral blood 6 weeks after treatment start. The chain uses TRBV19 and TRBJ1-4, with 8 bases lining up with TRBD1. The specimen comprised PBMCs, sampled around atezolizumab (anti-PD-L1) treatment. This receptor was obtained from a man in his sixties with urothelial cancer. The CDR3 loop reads CASSIQGAGNEKLFF. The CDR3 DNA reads TGTGCCAGTAGTATACAGGGGGCTGGTAATGAAAAACTGTTTTTT.